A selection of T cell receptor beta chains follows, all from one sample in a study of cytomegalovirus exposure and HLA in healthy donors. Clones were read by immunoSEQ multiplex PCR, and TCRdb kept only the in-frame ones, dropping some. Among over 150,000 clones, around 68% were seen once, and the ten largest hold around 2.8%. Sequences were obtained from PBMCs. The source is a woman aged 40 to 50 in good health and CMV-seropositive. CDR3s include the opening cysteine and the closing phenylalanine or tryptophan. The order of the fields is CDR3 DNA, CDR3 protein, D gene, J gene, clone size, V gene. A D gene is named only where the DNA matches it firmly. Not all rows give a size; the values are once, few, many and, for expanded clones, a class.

TGTGCCAGCAGTGAAGAAGCCTCTAGCACAGATACGCAGTATTTT | CASSEEASSTDTQYF | - | TRBJ2-3 | - | TRBV2
TGTGCCAGCAGTTCCCTTCTGGGCGGGACTGGGGAGACCCAGTACTTC | CASSSLLGGTGETQYF | - | TRBJ2-5 | - | TRBV27
TGTGCCAGTAGTAACAGGGACCTGAACACTGAAGCTTTCTTT | CASSNRDLNTEAFF | - | TRBJ1-1 | - | TRBV19
TGTGCCAGCAGTGATAAGGGGGCAAGCAATCAGCCCCAGCATTTT | CASSDKGASNQPQHF | TRBD1 | TRBJ1-5 | - | TRBV6-4
TGTGCCAGCAGCGTAAATAGTAATGGGGCCAACGTCCTGACTTTC | CASSVNSNGANVLTF | - | TRBJ2-6 | few | TRBV9
TGTGCCACCAGCAGAGACACAGGGGGCTCCGGGGAGCTGTTTTTT | CATSRDTGGSGELFF | TRBD1 | TRBJ2-2 | - | TRBV15
TGTGCCAGCAGCCTCGACAGGGGGGACTACGAGCAGTACTTC | CASSLDRGDYEQYF | TRBD1 | TRBJ2-7 | once | TRBV5-4
TGTGCCAGCAGCAAACCGGGGGGGTCCTACAATGAGCAGTTCTTC | CASSKPGGSYNEQFF | TRBD2 | TRBJ2-1 | - | TRBV9
TGTGCCAGCATCCCAGGGGGGAGCTCTGGAAACACCATATATTTT | CASIPGGSSGNTIYF | TRBD1 | TRBJ1-3 | - | TRBV6-6
TGTGCCAGCACGAGGCCAGGGTCGGTCACTGAAGCTTTCTTT | CASTRPGSVTEAFF | - | TRBJ1-1 | once | TRBV6-5
TGTGCCAGCAGTGAACCCCTCGCGGGGAGCTCTGGAAACACCATATATTTT | CASSEPLAGSSGNTIYF | - | TRBJ1-3 | - | TRBV6-1
TGTGCCAGCAGGGGGGCGGGGGCGAGCTACGAGCAGTACTTC | CASRGAGASYEQYF | - | TRBJ2-7 | - | TRBV7-2
TGTGCCAGCAGTGAAGGTTTGGGGGAGGGTCAGCCCCAGCATTTT | CASSEGLGEGQPQHF | - | TRBJ1-5 | - | TRBV6-1
TGCAGCGTTGAGAGCCTACTAGCCAAAAACATTCAGTACTTC | CSVESLLAKNIQYF | - | TRBJ2-4 | - | TRBV29-1
TGTGCCAGCAGCTTAACCGGGGGAACGGATCAGCCCCAGCATTTT | CASSLTGGTDQPQHF | - | TRBJ1-5 | - | TRBV11-2
TGTGCCACCACTCGGACAGGGGCGACTGAAGAGACCCAGTACTTC | CATTRTGATEETQYF | TRBD1 | TRBJ2-5 | few | TRBV19
TGTGCCAGCTCTGCGGTGGGGGCTAGCTACGAGCAGTACTTC | CASSAVGASYEQYF | - | TRBJ2-7 | - | TRBV2
TGTGCCAGCAGCTCCCCTAGCGGGAGGGACAATGAGCAGTTCTTC | CASSSPSGRDNEQFF | TRBD2 | TRBJ2-1 | few | TRBV6-7
TGTGCCAGCAGCTTGGAGGGCCAGGGGGGATCACCCCTCCACTTT | CASSLEGQGGSPLHF | TRBD1 | TRBJ1-6 | - | TRBV5-6
TGTGCCAATACGGTCCGGGACAGTCTCACTGAAGCTTTCTTT | CANTVRDSLTEAFF | TRBD1 | TRBJ1-1 | few | TRBV6-6
TGTGCCAGCAGCCAAGATGAGGGCGGGGAGACCCAGTACTTC | CASSQDEGGETQYF | - | TRBJ2-5 | few | TRBV4-2
TGTGCCAGTTCTGACAGTGCTACCTACGAGCAGTACTTC | CASSDSATYEQYF | - | TRBJ2-7 | - | TRBV6-6
TGTGCCAGCTCGTCACCGGGACAGGGTAAGAGTGAGCAGTTCTTC | CASSSPGQGKSEQFF | TRBD1 | TRBJ2-1 | - | TRBV18
TGTGCCAGCTCACCTAACGTCGCTAGCGGGGTTGGGAGGAATGAGCAGTTCTTC | CASSPNVASGVGRNEQFF | TRBD2 | TRBJ2-1 | - | TRBV18
TGTGCCAGCAGTTACCAGACAGGGATCGGCGAGACCCAGTACTTC | CASSYQTGIGETQYF | TRBD1 | TRBJ2-5 | - | TRBV6-5
TGTGCCAGCAGCAAAGGACTAGCGAGCGACGAGCAGTACTTC | CASSKGLASDEQYF | TRBD2 | TRBJ2-7 | - | TRBV27
TGTGCCAGCACCCCCGCCGGGACAGGGAAGGATACGCAGTATTTT | CASTPAGTGKDTQYF | TRBD1 | TRBJ2-3 | few | TRBV27
TGTGCCAGCAGCCCCGGCGCCGGGAGCATTCAGTACTTC | CASSPGAGSIQYF | - | TRBJ2-4 | - | TRBV5-4
TGCGCCAGCAGCCAAGACTTGGCCAGATCCAACTATGGCTACACCTTC | CASSQDLARSNYGYTF | - | TRBJ1-2 | - | TRBV4-1
TGTGCCAGCAGTGAAGGGACAGCTAATGAAAAACTGTTTTTT | CASSEGTANEKLFF | - | TRBJ1-4 | - | TRBV6-1
TGTGCCAGCAGTGAGGAGGGGACAGGGGAAGAGACCCAGTACTTC | CASSEEGTGEETQYF | TRBD1 | TRBJ2-5 | - | TRBV25-1
TGCGCCAGCAGCTTGGCCACAGGGTTGAACACTGAAGCTTTCTTT | CASSLATGLNTEAFF | - | TRBJ1-1 | - | TRBV5-1
TGTGCCAGTAGTATAGGTCAGGTTTGGAACACTGAAGCTTTCTTT | CASSIGQVWNTEAFF | - | TRBJ1-1 | - | TRBV19
TGTGCCAGCAGTTTTTTAGCGGGGGGCTTCTCCTACAATGAGCAGTTCTTC | CASSFLAGGFSYNEQFF | TRBD2 | TRBJ2-1 | - | TRBV27
TGTGCCAGCAGCCGACCCGACAGACCTGGCTACACCTTC | CASSRPDRPGYTF | - | TRBJ1-2 | - | TRBV4-2
TGTGCCAGCAGCTCCAGGGGGGCGGAGACCCAGTACTTC | CASSSRGAETQYF | - | TRBJ2-5 | few | TRBV7-9
TGTGCCAGCAGCTTGCAGGGGGACGGTAACTATGGCTACACCTTC | CASSLQGDGNYGYTF | TRBD1 | TRBJ1-2 | few | TRBV5-4
TGTGCCAGCAGCTCGATGGGGACAGGCACAGATACGCAGTATTTT | CASSSMGTGTDTQYF | TRBD1 | TRBJ2-3 | once | TRBV5-4
TGCGCCAGCAGTACGGGAGGGGGCCTCTACAATGAGCAGTTCTTC | CASSTGGGLYNEQFF | - | TRBJ2-1 | - | TRBV5-1
TGTGCCACCAGCAGAGTGGGACAGGGGTATGAAAAACTGTTTTTT | CATSRVGQGYEKLFF | TRBD1 | TRBJ1-4 | few | TRBV15
TGCAGCGTTGAGTTTCTAGCGGGAGACTACGAGCAGTACTTC | CSVEFLAGDYEQYF | TRBD2 | TRBJ2-7 | few | TRBV29-1
TGCAGCACAGGGGGGTGGTTCGTAGGCTACACCTTC | CSTGGWFVGYTF | TRBD1 | TRBJ1-2 | - | TRBV29-1
TGTGCCAGCAGCTTAGTGACTAACACTGAAGCTTTCTTT | CASSLVTNTEAFF | - | TRBJ1-1 | - | TRBV7-8
TGCAGCGTTGCGACTAGCGGGGGTCAAGAGACCCAGTACTTC | CSVATSGGQETQYF | TRBD2 | TRBJ2-5 | - | TRBV29-1
TGTGCCAGTAGTATAGTTATCGTGGGGGCCAGCCGGGAGAACACTGAAGCTTTCTTT | CASSIVIVGASRENTEAFF | - | TRBJ1-1 | - | TRBV19
TGCGCCAGCAGCCCCGACAATGAGCCAGGGGGCTTCTATGAGCAGTACTTC | CASSPDNEPGGFYEQYF | TRBD1 | TRBJ2-7 | - | TRBV4-1
TGTGCCAGCAGTGAAGCGTCGGGGGTCAACACTGAAGCTTTCTTT | CASSEASGVNTEAFF | - | TRBJ1-1 | - | TRBV2
TGTGCCAGCAGTGACCCAATTAGCGGGGGGCCTCTCGAGACCCAGTACTTC | CASSDPISGGPLETQYF | TRBD2 | TRBJ2-5 | - | TRBV6-1
TGCAGCTCAAGAGGAGGTGAGGAGACCCAGTACTTC | CSSRGGEETQYF | - | TRBJ2-5 | few | TRBV29-1
TGTGCCAGCAGACTAGCGGGGCCCGGTGGTGAGCAGTTCTTC | CASRLAGPGGEQFF | TRBD2 | TRBJ2-1 | - | TRBV6-5
TGTGCCAGCACCAAAACACAGAACACTGAAGCTTTCTTT | CASTKTQNTEAFF | - | TRBJ1-1 | few | TRBV7-9
TGTGCCAGCAGCCCTGGGACAGGGGGGGACACTGAAGCTTTCTTT | CASSPGTGGDTEAFF | TRBD1 | TRBJ1-1 | - | TRBV5-4
TGCGCCAGCAGCTTTGGAGCCACAGATACGCAGTATTTT | CASSFGATDTQYF | - | TRBJ2-3 | - | TRBV5-1
TGTGCCAGCCGTGCGGGTGGCGAGCAGTACTTC | CASRAGGEQYF | - | TRBJ2-7 | - | TRBV6-1
TGTGCCAGCAAAGAGACAGGGTCCCGAGGAGGCGAGCAGTACTTC | CASKETGSRGGEQYF | TRBD1 | TRBJ2-7 | few | TRBV2
TGTGCCAGCAGCCAAGTCGGTGGCCATCTGGGGGGTAATGAGCAGTTCTTC | CASSQVGGHLGGNEQFF | - | TRBJ2-1 | few | TRBV14
TGTGCCAGCAGCGTAGCTACGAAGGGGCCCACAGATACGCAGTATTTT | CASSVATKGPTDTQYF | - | TRBJ2-3 | few | TRBV9
TGCGCCAGCAGCTCAGGGGCCATATTAAGCACAGATACGCAGTATTTT | CASSSGAILSTDTQYF | - | TRBJ2-3 | - | TRBV5-1